This TCR beta chain was found in a study of OX40 agonist ivuxolimab in advanced cancers. Study overall: Patients received ivuxolimab, an intravenous treatment, every 2 weeks at 0.01 to 10 mg/kg. Participants averaged roughly 57 years of age (range about 23 to 80) and were less than 85% male.

This table comes from immunoSEQ multiplex PCR, and its TCRdb copy is limited to in-frame clones, with some not included. Of tens of thousands of clones listed, 79% are singletons. The sample holds a few counts of this clone. What it binds is not known. The same CDR3 arises from other DNA sequences in this sample as well. Findings of the study overall: Nonresponders, in some cases, also had low normalized T-cell clonal expansion. The study found that CD8+ T cells averaged more expanded clones than CD4+.

The CDR3 is 16 amino acids. V lost 3 bases and J lost 0; bases outside the gene matches: 6. Germline V lookup: CDR1 SGHKS, CDR2 YYEKEE (reference sequence). The receptor's source is an adult with an advanced solid tumor such as melanoma, head and neck, liver or kidney cancer. Sequenced material: CD4+ or CD8+ T cells sorted from blood, taken in a trial of the OX40 agonist ivuxolimab. V and J are TRBV5-5 and TRBJ1-3; 7 bases match TRBD1. The CDR3 DNA is TGTGCCAGCAGCTGGGTAGGGGACAGCTCTGGAAACACCATATATTTT. Its protein product is CASSWVGDSSGNTIYF.